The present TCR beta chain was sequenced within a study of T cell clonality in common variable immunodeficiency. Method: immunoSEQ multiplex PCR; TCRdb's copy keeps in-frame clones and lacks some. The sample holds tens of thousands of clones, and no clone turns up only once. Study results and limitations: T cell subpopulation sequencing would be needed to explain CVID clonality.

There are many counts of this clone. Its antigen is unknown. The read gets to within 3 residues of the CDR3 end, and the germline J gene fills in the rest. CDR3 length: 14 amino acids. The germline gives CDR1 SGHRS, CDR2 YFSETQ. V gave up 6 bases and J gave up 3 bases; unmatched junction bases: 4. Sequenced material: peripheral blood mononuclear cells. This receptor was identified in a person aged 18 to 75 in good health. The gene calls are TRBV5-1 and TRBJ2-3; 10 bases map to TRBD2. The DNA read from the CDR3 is TGCGCCAGCATGCCTAGCGGGAGAACAGATACG. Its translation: CASMPSGRTDT. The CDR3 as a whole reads CASMPSGRTDTQYF.